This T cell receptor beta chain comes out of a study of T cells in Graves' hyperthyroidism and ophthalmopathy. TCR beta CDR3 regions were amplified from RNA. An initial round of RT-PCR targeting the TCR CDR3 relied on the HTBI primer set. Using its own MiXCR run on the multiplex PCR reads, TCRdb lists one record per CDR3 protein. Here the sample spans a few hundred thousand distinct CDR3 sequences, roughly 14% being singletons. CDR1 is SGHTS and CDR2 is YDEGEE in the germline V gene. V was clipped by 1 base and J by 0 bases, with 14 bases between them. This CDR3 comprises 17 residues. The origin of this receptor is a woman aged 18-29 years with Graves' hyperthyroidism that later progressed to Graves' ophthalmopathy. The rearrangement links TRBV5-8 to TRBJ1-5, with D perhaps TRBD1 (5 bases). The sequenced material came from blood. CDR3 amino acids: CASSLLSLGDSNQPQHF. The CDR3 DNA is TGTGCCAGCAGCTTGCTTAGTTTGGGGGATAGCAATCAGCCCCAGCATTTT.